This T cell receptor (beta chain) was found in a study of CD8 T cells in ankylosing spondylitis. Study-wide findings and caveats: Seemingly distinctive of ankylosing spondylitis blood was a TCR beta motif formed by eight highly homologous variants.

The V gene's germline CDR1 is SGHTA and CDR2 FQGNSA. The V end was cut by 5 bases, the J end by 7 bases, with 11 bases between. The CDR3 extends over 13 amino acids. In this sample, this clonotype turned up many times. Its cognate antigen is unknown. TCRdb itself ran the 5' RACE reads through MiXCR, one entry per CDR3 protein. The sample gives 450,000 to 550,000 distinct CDR3 sequences, roughly 5.2% of which show up once; 3.5% is in the top ten. The chain uses TRBV7-2 and TRBJ2-2; no firm D call. The sequenced sample consisted of blood, either unsorted or a sorted T cell fraction (not recorded which). The source of this sequence is a male donor with ankylosing spondylitis. CDR3 amino acids: CASSTSMGGELFF. CDR3 bases: TGTGCCAGCAGCACCTCCATGGGCGGGGAGCTGTTTTTT. Full variable domain (remainder filled in from reference TRBV7-2 and TRBJ2-2): GAGVSQSPSNKVTEKGKDVELRCDPISGHTALYWYRQSLGQGLEFLIYFQGNSAPDKSGLPSDRFSAERTGGSVSTLTIQRTQQEDSAVYLCASSTSMGGELFFGEGSRLTVL.